Sequencing of this T cell receptor (beta chain) was carried out in a study of T cell changes during pregnancy in multiple sclerosis. Sequenced by immunoSEQ multiplex PCR; TCRdb stores in-frame clones only, minus some. This sample yields 45,000 to 65,000 clones, of which approximately 92% are seen a single time; approximately 0.5% belongs to the top ten. V dropped 6 bases and J dropped 2; count of bases not matched to a gene: 7. CDR1 is SGHRS and CDR2 is YFSETQ in the germline V gene. The CDR3 totals 15 residues. Here the sequenced sample was CD4+ T cells from peripheral blood mononuclear cells, taken after pregnancy. The V and J genes are TRBV5-1 and TRBJ2-1; 8 bases are shared with TRBD2. The sequence derives from a female donor with multiple sclerosis, enrolled in a pregnancy study. The CDR3 DNA sequence: TGCGCCAGCACCGAGCGGGAGAAGGCCTACAATGAGCAGTTCTTC. Translation: CASTEREKAYNEQFF.